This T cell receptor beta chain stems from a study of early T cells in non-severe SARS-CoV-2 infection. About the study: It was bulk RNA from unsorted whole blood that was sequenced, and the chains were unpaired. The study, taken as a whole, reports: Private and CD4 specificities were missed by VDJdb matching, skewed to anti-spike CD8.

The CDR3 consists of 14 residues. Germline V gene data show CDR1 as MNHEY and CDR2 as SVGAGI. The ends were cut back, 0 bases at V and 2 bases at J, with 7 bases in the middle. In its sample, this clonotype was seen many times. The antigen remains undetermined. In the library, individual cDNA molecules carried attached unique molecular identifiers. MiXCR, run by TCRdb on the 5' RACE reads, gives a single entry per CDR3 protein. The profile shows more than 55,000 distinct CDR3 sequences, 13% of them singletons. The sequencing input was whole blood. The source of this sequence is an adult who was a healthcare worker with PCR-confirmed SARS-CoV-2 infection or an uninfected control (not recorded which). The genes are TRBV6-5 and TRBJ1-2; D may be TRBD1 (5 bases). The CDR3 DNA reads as TGTGCCAGCAGTTACTCGCACAGGAACTATGGCTACACCTTC. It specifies CASSYSHRNYGYTF.